Listed below are T cell receptor beta chains from one sample, sequenced in a study of T cells after yellow fever vaccination. MiXCR, run by TCRdb on the 5' RACE reads, gives a single entry per CDR3 protein. In the table there are approximately 300,000 distinct CDR3 sequences, 13% of which are singletons. Sequencing used CD4+ T cells sorted from PBMCs, obtained 45 days after the yellow fever booster vaccination. The receptors shown here come from a man aged 25 to 40 who received the YFV17D yellow fever vaccine. The CDR3 runs from the conserved cysteine through the conserved F or W. A D gene is named only where the DNA matches it firmly. Size values are once, few and many counts, or a class for expanded clones, and some rows have none.

D gene	J gene	clone size	V gene	CDR3 protein	CDR3 DNA
TRBD2	TRBJ2-1	.	TRBV6-2/TRBV6-3	CASSYSRSGREGEQFF	TGTGCCAGCAGTTACTCTCGGAGCGGGAGGGAGGGTGAGCAGTTCTTC
.	TRBJ2-2	.	TRBV12-3/TRBV12-4	CASSRRGQFTGELFF	TGTGCCAGCAGCAGACGAGGACAGTTCACCGGGGAGCTGTTTTTT
.	TRBJ2-3	few	TRBV10-3	CAISQGTATDTQYF	TGTGCCATCAGTCAAGGGACGGCTACAGATACGCAGTATTTT
TRBD2	TRBJ2-1	few	TRBV7-2	CASSLAGTSGLNEQFF	TGTGCCAGCAGCTTGGCCGGGACTAGCGGGTTAAATGAGCAGTTCTTC
TRBD2	TRBJ2-1	.	TRBV5-1	CASSLVRRLAGEQFF	TGCGCCAGCAGCTTGGTAAGGCGGCTAGCGGGAGAGCAGTTCTTC
.	TRBJ2-7	.	TRBV5-1	CASSLDASYEQYF	TGCGCCAGCAGCTTGGATGCGTCCTACGAGCAGTACTTC
.	TRBJ1-2	few	TRBV5-1	CASSWDRDTGYGYTF	TGCGCCAGCAGCTGGGACCGGGACACTGGCTATGGCTACACCTTC
TRBD2	TRBJ2-1	few	TRBV19	CASKIAGGYNEQFF	TGTGCCAGTAAGATCGCGGGGGGGTACAATGAGCAGTTCTTC
.	TRBJ1-2	many	TRBV4-1	CASSQDPRRTSGYTF	TGCGCCAGCAGCCAAGACCCCCGCCGGACATCTGGCTACACCTTC
.	TRBJ2-7	.	TRBV20-1	CSVSRPDEQYF	TGCAGTGTTTCGAGACCTGACGAGCAGTACTTC
.	TRBJ2-1	.	TRBV6-1	CASSEIAGTGYNEQFF	TGTGCCAGCAGTGAGATCGCAGGTACAGGGTACAATGAGCAGTTCTTC
.	TRBJ2-7	.	TRBV5-8	CASSGGTLYEQYF	TGTGCCAGCAGCGGCGGGACGCTCTACGAGCAGTACTTC
.	TRBJ2-3	.	TRBV7-9	CASSRRVGSYTDTQYF	TGTGCCAGCAGCCGCCGTGTAGGGTCCTACACAGATACGCAGTATTTT
.	TRBJ2-5	.	TRBV2	CASSVETQYF	TGTGCCAGCAGCGTTGAGACCCAGTACTTC
.	TRBJ2-1	many	TRBV5-5	CASSLDLGDSMTQFF	TGTGCCAGCAGCTTGGACCTGGGCGACTCAATGACGCAGTTCTTC
.	TRBJ2-1	.	TRBV7-2	CASSSGLANYNEQFF	TGTGCCAGCAGCTCAGGGCTAGCGAACTACAATGAGCAGTTCTTC
TRBD1	TRBJ2-3	.	TRBV12-3/TRBV12-4	CASSRQGRSTDTQYF	TGTGCCAGCAGTCGACAGGGCAGGAGCACAGATACGCAGTATTTT
TRBD1	TRBJ2-5	.	TRBV5-1	CASSHRSGGYETQYF	TGCGCCAGCAGCCACCGTTCAGGGGGCTACGAGACCCAGTACTTC
TRBD2	TRBJ2-3	.	TRBV5-1	CASSLPESTSGRTDTQYF	TGCGCCAGCAGCTTACCCGAATCGACTAGCGGTAGAACAGATACGCAGTATTTT
.	TRBJ2-3	.	TRBV3-1	CASSPRHPDGYF	TGTGCCAGCAGCCCCCGACATCCCGATGGGTATTTT
TRBD2	TRBJ2-1	.	TRBV27	CASSQRTSAYNEQFF	TGTGCCAGCAGCCAGAGGACTAGCGCTTACAATGAGCAGTTCTTC
TRBD1	TRBJ2-1	few	TRBV7-8	CASSQPSTGGDEQFF	TGTGCCAGCAGCCAACCTTCGACAGGGGGCGATGAGCAGTTCTTC
TRBD2	TRBJ2-7	.	TRBV7-2	CASSVTSGRARYEQYF	TGTGCCAGCAGCGTGACTAGCGGGAGGGCCCGGTACGAGCAGTACTTC
.	TRBJ1-1	few	TRBV5-1	CASSLAPQGRMGTEAFF	TGCGCCAGCAGCTTGGCCCCTCAAGGACGGATGGGAACTGAAGCTTTCTTT
TRBD2	TRBJ2-7	few	TRBV20-1	CSAVLAGLTYEQYF	TGCAGTGCAGTACTAGCGGGACTAACCTACGAGCAGTACTTC
TRBD1	TRBJ2-7	.	TRBV10-3	CAISETGASYEQYF	TGTGCCATCAGTGAAACAGGGGCTTCCTACGAGCAGTACTTC
.	TRBJ2-4	.	TRBV12-3/TRBV12-4	CVSSLKAWLVNIQYF	TGTGTCAGCAGTTTAAAGGCGTGGCTCGTAAACATTCAGTACTTC
.	TRBJ1-4	.	TRBV20-1	CSASASAKNEKLFF	TGCAGTGCTAGTGCGTCAGCAAAAAATGAAAAACTGTTTTTT
.	TRBJ2-1	few	TRBV12-3/TRBV12-4	CASSTPGQRFNEQFF	TGTGCCAGCAGCACACCGGGACAAAGGTTCAATGAGCAGTTCTTC
.	TRBJ2-7	.	TRBV12-3/TRBV12-4	CASSLGEGSYEQYF	TGTGCCAGCAGTTTAGGCGAGGGGTCCTACGAGCAGTACTTC
TRBD1	TRBJ1-5	.	TRBV6-2/TRBV6-3	CASSYSDRGQPQHF	TGTGCCAGCAGTTACTCGGACAGGGGCCAGCCCCAGCATTTT
TRBD2	TRBJ2-2	few	TRBV20-1	CSAPLGGRATGELFF	TGCAGTGCCCCCCTTGGCGGGAGAGCCACCGGGGAGCTGTTTTTT
.	TRBJ1-3	few	TRBV7-9	CASSLETGSGNTIYF	TGTGCCAGCAGCTTAGAGACTGGATCTGGAAACACCATATATTTT
TRBD1	TRBJ2-7	.	TRBV20-1	CSARTTGVNEQYF	TGCAGTGCTAGAACGACAGGGGTTAACGAGCAGTACTTC
.	TRBJ2-5	.	TRBV20-1	CSANRESGETQYF	TGCAGTGCTAACAGAGAGTCCGGGGAGACCCAGTACTTC
TRBD2	TRBJ2-5	.	TRBV20-1	CSASWGGQETQYF	TGCAGTGCCAGCTGGGGGGGACAAGAGACCCAGTACTTC
TRBD2	TRBJ2-3	.	TRBV5-1	CASRSTSPPGDTQYF	TGCGCCAGCAGGTCGACTAGCCCCCCGGGAGATACGCAGTATTTT
.	TRBJ2-3	.	TRBV20-1	CSAPKRISTDTQYF	TGCAGTGCTCCCAAGAGAATTAGCACAGATACGCAGTATTTT
TRBD2	TRBJ2-2	many	TRBV7-2	CASSLRLAGEADTGELFF	TGTGCCAGCAGCTTGCGCCTAGCGGGAGAGGCGGACACCGGGGAGCTGTTTTTT
TRBD2	TRBJ2-1	.	TRBV5-1	CASRPERGGEQFF	TGCGCCAGCAGACCCGAACGGGGGGGCGAGCAGTTCTTC
.	TRBJ2-5	few	TRBV7-2	CASSFGVTETQYF	TGTGCCAGCAGCTTCGGGGTCACGGAGACCCAGTACTTC
.	TRBJ2-7	.	TRBV18	CASSPPGAYEQYF	TGTGCCAGCTCACCTCCGGGAGCTTACGAGCAGTACTTC